This T cell receptor (beta chain) was identified during a study of cytomegalovirus exposure and HLA in healthy donors (dated by TCRdb to about 2017). The study in broad terms: According to an earlier analysis of 550 to 700 of the donors, 150 million to 200 million T cells yielded 117 million unique TCR beta sequences and less than 300 Gb of sequence data. The study was designed to test whether signatures of past pathogen exposure could be identified by cataloging public T cell receptors. Because of strong linkage in the cohort, a few DR-DQ haplotypes were treated as single units for association and clustering. Among the roughly 400 genotyped donors, approximately 82% belonged to the genetic ancestry cluster associated with self-reported Caucasian donors. A later genetic analysis took genome-wide SNP genotypes for about 55% of the 666 donors and used that subset as a discovery cohort. HLA typing included class I and class II loci at four-digit resolution. In the later analysis, no new phenotypic data were used to find candidate immune exposures; instead, reliance was placed on TCR beta sequences and their occurrence across donors. Besides the first cohort of approximately 670 subjects, a separate validation cohort made up of about 120 different subjects was used. Roughly 310 gigabases of sequencing data and around 87 million unique TCR sequences were included in an early release covering 500 to 750 HLA-typed donors. High-throughput TCR immunosequencing, statistical association of individual TCRs with disease status, and machine learning were combined to predict cytomegalovirus infection status. The study used immunosequencing to profile the T cell repertoires of approximately 690 subjects and linked those repertoires to cytomegalovirus serostatus. Donor age, sex, ethnicity and CMV serostatus were collected together with the repertoire data. All discovery cohort repertoires had been generated on a single sequencing platform. The number of typed donors differed by locus: about 620-640 for A, B, C, DRB1 and DQB1; some 500 for DQA1; roughly 600 for DPA1; and about 470 for DPB1. A later analysis re-examined previously published TCR beta repertoires from around 670 donors and added high-resolution HLA genotyping to investigate patterns of TCR occurrence. To decide whether each TCR beta V gene segment behaved as functional or pseudogenic, an earlier analysis of some 600 of the donors relied on high-throughput TCR beta sequencing. Among around 400 genotyped donors of the cohort, an average of approximately 240,000 unique TCR beta nucleotide sequences was sequenced per donor, of which about 20% were non-productive.

Reading from cysteine to phenylalanine, the CDR3 counts 16 amino acids. Solely the CDR3 DNA is kept, with 48 bases framed from the first base. After removal of 7 bases from V and 10 bases from J, the junction retains 16 bases not matched to a gene. The germline V gene supplies CDR1 SGHTS and CDR2 YDEGEE. The library was built by means of the immunoSEQ multiplex PCR assay. The multiplex PCR relied on a mix of 60 forward primers for TCR Vbeta segments and 13 reverse primers for TCR Jbeta segments. The CDR3 region of rearranged TCR beta genes was amplified from genomic DNA by a multiplex PCR assay. The amplified TCR beta libraries were sequenced on the Illumina HiSeq System as 87-base-pair reads. In the original analysis: Across the roughly 600 repertoires, a later analysis counted 75 million to 90 million unique TCR beta chains, approximately 10 million of which were shared by at least two donors. A nearest-neighbor algorithm error-corrected the raw reads and collapsed the reads into unique sequences, merging closely related sequences to remove PCR and sequencing errors. Alignment of CDR3 sequences to IMGT reference sequences was used to assign V, D and J gene segments. For a sequence to be retained, a match of at least six nucleotides to both a V gene segment and a J gene segment was required. A rearrangement was called productive if the CDR3 had no stop codons and remained in frame with V and J, and every other rearrangement was called non-productive. Following IMGT convention, CDR3 was defined as the stretch from the second conserved V-encoded cysteine up to the conserved J-encoded phenylalanine. Sequences without an unambiguous match to a single V gene segment were excluded from the earlier analysis of several hundred of the donors. An earlier analysis of a few hundred of the donors called V segments functional above 56.7% productive rearrangements and segregating when the between-donor standard deviation exceeded 5%. To diagnose cytomegalovirus status from the catalog of TCR beta chain sequences, a statistical classification framework was built. A later analysis assigned V and J genes by comparing TCR nucleotide sequences with IMGT/GENE-DB human TR gene sequences. A later analysis assigned CDR3 sequences and most-parsimonious VDJ recombination scenarios with the TCRdist pipeline. In a later analysis, each TCR beta chain was defined by its CDR3 amino acid sequence together with its V-gene family, and reads without a unique V-gene family were excluded. To address suspected cross-contamination and a sequencing artifact, a later analysis removed a few hundred highly shared, low-generation-probability nucleotide sequences. In a later analysis, a clonal expansion index was calculated for each public chain from normalized within-repertoire ranks of inferred template counts. A later analysis computed generation probabilities with a VDJ recombination model fitted to out-of-frame rearrangements, and checked the results against IGoR. In a later analysis, hypergeometric tests were used to score TCR-TCR, TCR-HLA and TCR-CMV co-occurrence, with a repertoire-size bias correction applied to TCR pairs. To estimate false discovery rates, a later analysis permuted the HLA or CMV assignments 20 times. In a later analysis, co-occurring TCRs were grouped with DBSCAN, and TCRdist sequence similarity was added when clustering was performed within HLA-allele-positive subsets. For co-occurrence clustering, repertoires with fewer than 30,000 or more than 120,000 public chains were excluded, along with four or five repertoires with anomalous nucleotide sharing. TCRdb re-hosts the immuneACCESS table, in-frame sequences only. Its copies lack some clones; in the studies checked, an unresolved V gene accounts for under half of them, and the cause for the rest is not known. That table furnishes V, J and clone size, whereas the DNA furnished D and trimming. The sample yields about 89,000 clones; roughly 85% were counted once. Jointly, the top ten make up less than 8% of the sample.

The cohort was made up of approximately 670 healthy bone marrow donors. At the time of sampling, every cohort member was nominally healthy, though immune exposures that went unrecorded were likely present. The donor was CMV seropositive and belonged to the group of 250 to 350 seropositive cohort members. Each donor provided a peripheral blood sample, and peripheral blood mononuclear cells were used for TCR beta sequencing. The Qiagen DNeasy Blood Extraction Kit was used to extract genomic DNA from the blood cell samples. Regarding this clone: The specificity of this receptor is unknown. No base quality information exists; no much larger clone differs at one position.

Paper-wide results and their limitations: Specific HLA alleles were associated with 18,000 or so TCR beta sequences at a false discovery rate of 0.05 in a later analysis. In a later genetic analysis, a missense DCLRE1C variant was associated with V-gene and J-gene trimming of TCR beta chains, and the association was replicated in an independent cohort. Assigning TCR associations to individual alleles was difficult when HLA alleles, especially DR and DQ, strongly co-occurred. The cohort was sequenced for TCR beta chains only, and without alpha or paired-chain data the features that could be detected were limited. The only immune exposure information available for the cohort was CMV serostatus. The classifier was reported to diagnose cytomegalovirus status with high specificity and sensitivity in both the original and validation cohorts. An earlier analysis of approximately 590 of the donors showed that most TCR beta V segments appeared in productive rearrangements either about 90% or about 30% of the time, which broadly matched IMGT annotations. In the study, 150 to 200 TCR beta chains were listed as associated with cytomegalovirus. Correlated functional status among segregating V segments might be attributable to linkage disequilibrium, but an unknown experimental factor could not be ruled out. In a later analysis, TCR association rates were found to vary across HLA loci, with the most associated TCRs seen for DRB1 alleles and the fewest for HLA-C alleles. According to a later genetic analysis, donors in an Asian-associated ancestry cluster had fewer N-insertions in productive TCRs than the approximately 700-donor mean. A further reported finding was that TCR beta sequences accurately predicted the HLA-A and HLA-B alleles for most subjects in the first cohort. Because the 87-base-pair reads could not distinguish some IMGT-functional V segments, including TRBV6-2 and TRBV6-3, those segments were excluded. In a later analysis, most CMV-associated TCR beta chains were found to appear HLA-restricted, with HLA associations seemingly driven largely by CMV exposure. A group of highly shared sequence variants was considered likely to be a technical artifact of the sequencing pipeline. In a later analysis, HLA-associated TCR beta chains were found to be more clonally expanded and to have lower generation probabilities than equally common non-associated chains. Most TCR sequences were seen in very few donors, while some public TCRs were found in many individuals. Because HLA typing was missing for some donors at each locus, association tests included only the typed subset. Over 15 rarely observed V segments, including chromosome 9 orphons, were excluded from the earlier analysis of about 600 of the donors because counts were too low. In a later analysis, several top co-occurrence clusters were reported to appear linked to parvovirus B19, influenza, CMV and Epstein-Barr virus. A few of the identified cytomegalovirus-associated TCR beta chains were confirmed in vitro to be specific for cytomegalovirus antigens. The presence/absence analyses assumed that sequencing depth was roughly uniform across donors, and that assumption may not be true. The authors suggested that the approach could potentially be extended to other disease states and immunological phenotypes.

Sequenced input: PBMCs. Recombination linked TRBV5-8 to TRBJ1-6, with 8 central nucleotides matching TRBD1. The sequence was collected from a man aged 35 to 55 in good health and CMV-seropositive. The nucleotides are TGTGCCAGCTTACTTTGGACAGGGTCGTTTGGATCACCCCTCCACTTT. It encodes CASLLWTGSFGSPLHF.